The 8 T cell receptor beta chains below come from one sample, sequenced in a study of blood T cell repertoires in COVID-19. Generated by immunoSEQ multiplex PCR, the TCRdb table keeps only in-frame clones and is missing some. This sample has 220,000 or so clones; roughly 90% occur once, and the top ten carry about 15%. Sequenced sample: PBMCs or T cells enriched from blood (not recorded which). The origin of the receptors is a young man who had been exposed to COVID-19.

The J gene is TRBJ1-2, the V gene TRBV6-5, with a possible D match to TRBD1 (6 bases). V gave up 8 bases and J gave up 4 bases, with 14 bases separating them. CDR3 length: 13 residues. CDR1 is MNHEY and CDR2 is SVGAGI in the germline V gene. CDR3 nucleotide sequence: TGTGCCAGCGGGAGGGACACTCCCTATGGCTACACCTTC. As protein: CASGRDTPYGYTF.

The V and J genes are TRBV30 and TRBJ1-5, with D possibly TRBD1 on 5 matching bases. Germline V gene lookup returns CDR1 GTSNPN and CDR2 SVGIG (reference sequence). Trimming removed 4 bases from V and 3 bases from J, with 16 bases in between. The CDR3 consists of 15 residues. CDR3 in amino acids: CAWTAGGGNNQPQHF. DNA of the CDR3: TGTGCCTGGACCGCCGGGGGGGGTAACAATCAGCCCCAGCATTTT.

V gene TRBV7-2 combines with J gene TRBJ1-5; D unclear. The ends were cut back, 1 base at V and 2 bases at J, with 12 bases in the middle. Germline values: CDR1 SGHTA, CDR2 FQGNSA. This CDR3 is 16 amino acids long. In DNA, the CDR3 is TGTGCCAGCAGCTTAGTCGCGGGTCGCGGCAATCAGCCCCAGCATTTT. This translates into CASSLVAGRGNQPQHF.

V and J are TRBV6-5 and TRBJ1-2, with TRBD1 identical over 8 bases. The CDR3 runs 14 residues. Trimming cost V 6 bases and J 1 base; bases outside gene matches: 4. Per germline, CDR1 MNHEY and CDR2 SVGAGI. The CDR3 loop reads CASSRGQGNYGYTF. The CDR3 nucleotides are TGTGCCAGCAGCCGTGGACAGGGTAACTATGGCTACACCTTC.

This sequence joins TRBV7-8 and TRBJ2-7; 10 positions match TRBD1. This CDR3 is 15 amino acids long. Germline CDR1 is SGHVS and CDR2 is FQNEAQ. J lost 3 bases, V lost 3 bases, and 5 bases had no gene match. The CDR3 region is CASSLDRDRGYEQYF. DNA for the CDR3: TGTGCCAGCAGCTTGGACCGGGACAGGGGCTACGAGCAGTACTTC.

The CDR3 spells CASSYGPNTGELFF. CDR3 bases: TGTGCCAGCAGTTATGGGCCAAACACCGGGGAGCTGTTTTTT. This sequence joins TRBV6-2 or TRBV6-3 and TRBJ2-2, with D unresolved. V shed 3 bases and J shed 2 bases, with 7 bases lying between them. This CDR3 has 14 residues. From germline, CDR1 is MNHEY and CDR2 SVGEGT.

V usage is TRBV2 and J usage is TRBJ1-1; D remains ambiguous. There are 14 residues in the CDR3. Germline CDR1 reads SNHLY; CDR2 reads FYNNEI. Trimming removed 1 base at V and 5 bases at J, with 11 bases between. The CDR3 DNA sequence: TGTGCCAGCAGTGAAGTTTCAGGTGGGACTGAAGCTTTCTTT. Translating gives CASSEVSGGTEAFF.

J is TRBJ1-1 and V is TRBV29-1; 10 bases are a match to TRBD1. J gave up 11 bases and V 6 bases, and 3 bases lay outside the gene matches. This CDR3 region has 10 residues. The germline gives CDR1 SQVTM, CDR2 ANQGSEA. The CDR3 loop is CSVGTGEAFF. CDR3 bases: TGCAGCGTCGGGACAGGGGAGGCTTTCTTT.